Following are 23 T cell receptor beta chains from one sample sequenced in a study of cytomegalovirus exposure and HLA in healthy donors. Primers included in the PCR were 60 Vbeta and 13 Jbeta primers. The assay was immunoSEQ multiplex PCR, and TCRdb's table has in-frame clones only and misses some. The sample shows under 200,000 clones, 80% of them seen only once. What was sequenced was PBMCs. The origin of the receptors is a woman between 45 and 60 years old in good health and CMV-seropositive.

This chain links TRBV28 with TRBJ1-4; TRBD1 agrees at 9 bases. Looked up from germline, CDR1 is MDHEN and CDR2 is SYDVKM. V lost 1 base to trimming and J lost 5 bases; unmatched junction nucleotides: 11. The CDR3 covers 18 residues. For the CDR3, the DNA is TGTGCCAGCAGTTTATTACTTTACCGGGACAGGGCGAATGAAAAACTGTTTTTT. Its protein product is CASSLLLYRDRANEKLFF.

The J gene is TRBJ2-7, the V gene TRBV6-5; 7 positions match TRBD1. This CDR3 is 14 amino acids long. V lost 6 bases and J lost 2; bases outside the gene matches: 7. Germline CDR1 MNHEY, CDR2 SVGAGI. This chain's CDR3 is CASSPDRDPYEQYF. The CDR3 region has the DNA TGTGCCAGCAGCCCTGACAGGGACCCCTACGAGCAGTACTTC.

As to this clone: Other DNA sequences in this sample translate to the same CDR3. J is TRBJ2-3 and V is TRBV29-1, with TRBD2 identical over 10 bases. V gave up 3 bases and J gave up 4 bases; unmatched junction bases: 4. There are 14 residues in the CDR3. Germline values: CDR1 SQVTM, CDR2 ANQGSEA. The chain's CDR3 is CSVEASGSADTQYF. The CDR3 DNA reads TGCAGCGTTGAGGCTAGCGGGAGCGCAGATACGCAGTATTTT.

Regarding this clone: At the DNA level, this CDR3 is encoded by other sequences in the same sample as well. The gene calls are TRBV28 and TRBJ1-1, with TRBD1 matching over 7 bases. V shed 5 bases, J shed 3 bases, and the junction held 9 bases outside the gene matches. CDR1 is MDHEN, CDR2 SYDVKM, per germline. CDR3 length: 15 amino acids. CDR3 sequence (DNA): TGTGCCAGCAGTCGTCGACAGGGATTATACACTGAAGCTTTCTTT. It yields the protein CASSRRQGLYTEAFF.

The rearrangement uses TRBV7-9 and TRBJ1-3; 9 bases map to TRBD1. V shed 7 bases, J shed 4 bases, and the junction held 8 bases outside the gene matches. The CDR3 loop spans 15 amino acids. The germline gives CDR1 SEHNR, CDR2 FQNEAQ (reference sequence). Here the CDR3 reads CASTFAGTGGNTIYF. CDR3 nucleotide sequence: TGTGCCAGCACCTTTGCCGGGACAGGGGGAAACACCATATATTTT. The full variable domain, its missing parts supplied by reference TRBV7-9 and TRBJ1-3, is DTGVSQNPRHKITKRGQNVTFRCDPISEHNRLYWYRQTLGQGPEFLTYFQNEAQLEKSRLLSDRFSAERPKGSFSTLEIQRTEQGDSAMYLCASTFAGTGGNTIYFGEGSWLTVV.

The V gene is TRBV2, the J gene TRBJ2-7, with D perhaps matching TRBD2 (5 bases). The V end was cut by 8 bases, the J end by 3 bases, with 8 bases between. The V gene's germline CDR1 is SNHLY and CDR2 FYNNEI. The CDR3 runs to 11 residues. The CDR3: CASARGYEQYF. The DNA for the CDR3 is TGTGCCAGCGCTCGGGGCTACGAGCAGTACTTC. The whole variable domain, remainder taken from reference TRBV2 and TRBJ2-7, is EPEVTQTPSHQVTQMGQEVILRCVPISNHLYFYWYRQILGQKVEFLVSFYNNEISEKSEIFDDQFSVERPDGSNFTLKIRSTKLEDSAMYFCASARGYEQYFGPGTRLTVT.

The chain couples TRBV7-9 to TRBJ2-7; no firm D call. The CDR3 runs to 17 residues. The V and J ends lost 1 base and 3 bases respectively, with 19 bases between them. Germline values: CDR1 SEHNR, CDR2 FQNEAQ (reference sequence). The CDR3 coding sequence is TGTGCCAGCAGCTTAGGTGCGTACGGTTATTACGTCTACGAGCAGTACTTC. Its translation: CASSLGAYGYYVYEQYF.

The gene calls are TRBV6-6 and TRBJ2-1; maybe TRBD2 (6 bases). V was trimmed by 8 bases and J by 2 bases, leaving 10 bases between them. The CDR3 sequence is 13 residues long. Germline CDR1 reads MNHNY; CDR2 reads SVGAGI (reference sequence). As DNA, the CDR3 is TGTGCCAGCCGGGCGGGGACCTACAATGAGCAGTTCTTC. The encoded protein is CASRAGTYNEQFF.

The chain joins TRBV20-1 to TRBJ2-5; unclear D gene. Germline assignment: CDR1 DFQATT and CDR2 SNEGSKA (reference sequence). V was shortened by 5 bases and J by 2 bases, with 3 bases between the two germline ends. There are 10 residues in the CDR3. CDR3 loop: CSAVQETQYF. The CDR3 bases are TGCAGTGCTGTACAAGAGACCCAGTACTTC.

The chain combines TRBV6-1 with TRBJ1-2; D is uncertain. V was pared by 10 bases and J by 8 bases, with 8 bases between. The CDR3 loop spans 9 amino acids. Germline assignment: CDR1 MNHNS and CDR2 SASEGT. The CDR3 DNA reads TGTGCCATGTTAGAGGGCTACACCTTC. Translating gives CAMLEGYTF.

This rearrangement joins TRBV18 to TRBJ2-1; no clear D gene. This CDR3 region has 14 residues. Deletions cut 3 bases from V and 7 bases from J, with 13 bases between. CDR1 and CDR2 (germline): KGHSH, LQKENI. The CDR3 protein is CASSPQVSRNEQFF. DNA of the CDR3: TGTGCCAGCTCACCCCAGGTCTCAAGGAATGAGCAGTTCTTC.

The CDR3 region is CASSQDKRRTQYF. The CDR3 DNA sequence: TGTGCCAGCAGCCAGGACAAAAGGAGGACCCAGTACTTC. This chain uses TRBV7-3 with TRBJ2-5; the D gene is possibly TRBD1 (5 bases). The CDR3 consists of 13 residues. The V and J ends lost 5 bases and 7 bases respectively, with 14 bases between them. Germline CDR1 is SGHTA and CDR2 is FQGTGA.

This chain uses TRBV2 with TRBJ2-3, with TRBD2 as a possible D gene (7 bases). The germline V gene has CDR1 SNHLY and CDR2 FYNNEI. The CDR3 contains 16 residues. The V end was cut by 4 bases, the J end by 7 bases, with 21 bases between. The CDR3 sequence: CASSVPAVGGGNTQYF. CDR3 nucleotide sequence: TGTGCCAGCAGTGTTCCGGCAGTAGGGGGAGGGAATACGCAGTATTTT.

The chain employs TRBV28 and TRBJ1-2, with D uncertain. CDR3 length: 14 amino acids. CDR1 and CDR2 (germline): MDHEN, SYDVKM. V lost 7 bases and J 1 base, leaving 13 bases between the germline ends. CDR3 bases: TGTGCCAGCACCCCAGTCCCTGTTAACTATGGCTACACCTTC. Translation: CASTPVPVNYGYTF.

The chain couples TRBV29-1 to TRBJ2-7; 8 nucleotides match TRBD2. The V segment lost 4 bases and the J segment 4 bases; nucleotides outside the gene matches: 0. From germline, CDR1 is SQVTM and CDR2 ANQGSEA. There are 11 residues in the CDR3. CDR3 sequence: CSVGGGYEQYF. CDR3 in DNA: TGCAGCGTTGGCGGGGGGTACGAGCAGTACTTC.

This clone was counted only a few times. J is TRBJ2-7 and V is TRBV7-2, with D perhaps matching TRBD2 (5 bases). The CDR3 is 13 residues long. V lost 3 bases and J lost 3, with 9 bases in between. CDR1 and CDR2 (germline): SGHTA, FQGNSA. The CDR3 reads CASSFGKNYEQYF. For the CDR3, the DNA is TGTGCCAGCAGCTTCGGGAAGAACTACGAGCAGTACTTC.

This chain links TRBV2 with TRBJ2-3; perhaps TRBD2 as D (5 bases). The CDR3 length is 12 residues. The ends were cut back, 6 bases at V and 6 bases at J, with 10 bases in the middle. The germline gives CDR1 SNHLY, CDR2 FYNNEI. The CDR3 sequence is CASREGADTQYF. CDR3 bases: TGTGCCAGCAGAGAGGGTGCGGATACGCAGTATTTT.

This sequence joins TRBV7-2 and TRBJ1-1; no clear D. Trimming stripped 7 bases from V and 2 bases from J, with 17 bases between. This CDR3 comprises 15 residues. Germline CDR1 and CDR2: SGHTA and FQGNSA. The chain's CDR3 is CASTPTGFGNTEAFF. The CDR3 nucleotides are TGTGCCAGCACCCCAACGGGATTCGGCAACACTGAAGCTTTCTTT.

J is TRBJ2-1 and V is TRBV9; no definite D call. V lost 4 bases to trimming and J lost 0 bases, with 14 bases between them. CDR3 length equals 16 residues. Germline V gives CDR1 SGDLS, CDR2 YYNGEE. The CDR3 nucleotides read TGTGCCAGCAGCCTAATTTATAAGAGCTCCTACAATGAGCAGTTCTTC. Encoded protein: CASSLIYKSSYNEQFF.

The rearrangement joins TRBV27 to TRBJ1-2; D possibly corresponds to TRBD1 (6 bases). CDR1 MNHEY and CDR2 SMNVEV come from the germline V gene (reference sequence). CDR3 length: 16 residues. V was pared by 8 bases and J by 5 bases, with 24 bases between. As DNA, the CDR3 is TGTGCCAGCCGCCTACGACAGGCCAATTCTGCGTATGGCTACACCTTC. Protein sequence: CASRLRQANSAYGYTF.

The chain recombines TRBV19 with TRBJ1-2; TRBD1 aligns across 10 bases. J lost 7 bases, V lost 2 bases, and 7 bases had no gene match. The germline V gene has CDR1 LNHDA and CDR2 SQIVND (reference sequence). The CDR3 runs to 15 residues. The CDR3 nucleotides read TGTGCCAGTAGTATAACCGACAGGGGGCGGCTTGGCTACACCTTC. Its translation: CASSITDRGRLGYTF.

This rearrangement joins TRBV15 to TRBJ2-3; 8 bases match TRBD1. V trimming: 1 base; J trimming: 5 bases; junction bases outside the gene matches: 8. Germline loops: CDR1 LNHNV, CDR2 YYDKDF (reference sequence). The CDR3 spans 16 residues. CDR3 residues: CATSRAGTGYRDTQYF. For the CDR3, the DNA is TGTGCCACCAGCAGAGCGGGGACAGGATACCGAGATACGCAGTATTTT. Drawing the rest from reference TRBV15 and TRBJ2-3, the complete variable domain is DAMVIQNPRYQVTQFGKPVTLSCSQTLNHNVMYWYQQKSSQAPKLLFHYYDKDFNNEADTPDNFQSRRPNTSFCFLDIRSPGLGDTAMYLCATSRAGTGYRDTQYFGPGTRLTVL.

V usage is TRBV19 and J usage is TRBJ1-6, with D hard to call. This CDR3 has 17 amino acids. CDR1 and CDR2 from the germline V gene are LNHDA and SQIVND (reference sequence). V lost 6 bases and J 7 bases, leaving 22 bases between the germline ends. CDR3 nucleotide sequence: TGTGCCAGTAGAGTATCTCCCCTTTCGGGAGGGAATTCACCCCTCCACTTT. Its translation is CASRVSPLSGGNSPLHF.